This TCR beta chain was observed in a study of cytomegalovirus exposure and HLA in healthy donors. On the study more broadly: Among about 400 genotyped donors, more than 65% fell in the Caucasian-associated ancestry cluster.

Regarding the study as a whole: The only immune exposure information that was available was CMV serostatus. It was about 150 TCR beta chains that were listed as cytomegalovirus-associated. Within the data, a cluster of highly shared sequence variants was likely a sequencing artifact.

This clone came up once. Its antigen is unidentified. The primer mix had 60 Vbeta and 13 Jbeta primers. Generated by immunoSEQ multiplex PCR, the TCRdb table keeps only in-frame clones and is missing some. The sample carries 130,000 to 150,000 clones, 55% to 70% recorded once. This CDR3 has 18 amino acids. Germline assignment: CDR1 KGHSH and CDR2 LQKENI. V shed 6 bases, J shed 0 bases, and the junction held 10 bases outside the gene matches. This chain connects TRBV18 to TRBJ2-2, with 10 bases lining up with TRBD2. This clonotype originated in a woman under 40 in good health and CMV-seropositive. The source material was PBMCs. As DNA, the CDR3 is TGTGCCAGCTCGTTAACTAGCGGGGTAGGAGCGAACACCGGGGAGCTGTTTTTT. This codes for CASSLTSGVGANTGELFF.